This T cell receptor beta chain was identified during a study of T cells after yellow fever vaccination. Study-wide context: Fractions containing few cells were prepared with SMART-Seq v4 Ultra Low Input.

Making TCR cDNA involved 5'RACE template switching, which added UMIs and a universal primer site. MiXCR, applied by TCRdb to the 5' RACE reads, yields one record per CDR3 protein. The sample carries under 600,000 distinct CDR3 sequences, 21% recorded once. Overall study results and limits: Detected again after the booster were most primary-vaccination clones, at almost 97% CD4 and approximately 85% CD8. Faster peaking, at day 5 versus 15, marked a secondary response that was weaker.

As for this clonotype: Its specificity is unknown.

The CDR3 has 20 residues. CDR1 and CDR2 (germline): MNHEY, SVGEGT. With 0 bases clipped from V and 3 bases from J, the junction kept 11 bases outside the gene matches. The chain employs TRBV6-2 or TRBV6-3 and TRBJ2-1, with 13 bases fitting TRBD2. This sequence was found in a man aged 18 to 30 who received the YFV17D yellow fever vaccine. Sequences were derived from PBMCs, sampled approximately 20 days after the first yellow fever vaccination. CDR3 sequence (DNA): TGTGCCAGCAGTTACTCTTTTCCCGGGACTAGCGGGGATTTCTACAATGAGCAGTTCTTC. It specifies CASSYSFPGTSGDFYNEQFF.